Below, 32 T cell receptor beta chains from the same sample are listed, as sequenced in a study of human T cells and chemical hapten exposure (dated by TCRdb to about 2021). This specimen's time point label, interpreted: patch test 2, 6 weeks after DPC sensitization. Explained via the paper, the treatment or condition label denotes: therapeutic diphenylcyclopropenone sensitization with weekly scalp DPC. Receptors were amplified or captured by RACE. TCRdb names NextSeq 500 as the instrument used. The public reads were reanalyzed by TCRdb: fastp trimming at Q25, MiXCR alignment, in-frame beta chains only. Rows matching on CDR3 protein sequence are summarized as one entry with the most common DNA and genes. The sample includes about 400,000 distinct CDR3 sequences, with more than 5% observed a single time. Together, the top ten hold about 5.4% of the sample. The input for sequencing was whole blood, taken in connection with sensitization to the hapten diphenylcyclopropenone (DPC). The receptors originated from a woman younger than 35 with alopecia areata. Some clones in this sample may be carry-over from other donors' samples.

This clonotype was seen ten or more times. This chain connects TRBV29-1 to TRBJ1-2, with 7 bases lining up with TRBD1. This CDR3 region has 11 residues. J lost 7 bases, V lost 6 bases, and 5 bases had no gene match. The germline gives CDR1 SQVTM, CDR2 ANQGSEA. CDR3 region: CSVRGQFGYTF. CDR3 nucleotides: TGCAGCGTGAGGGGACAGTTTGGCTACACCTTC.

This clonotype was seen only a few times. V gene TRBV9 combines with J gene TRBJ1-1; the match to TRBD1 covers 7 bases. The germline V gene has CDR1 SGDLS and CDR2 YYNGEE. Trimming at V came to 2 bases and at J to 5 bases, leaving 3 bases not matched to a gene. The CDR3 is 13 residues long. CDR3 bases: TGTGCCAGCAGCGTCACAGGGGAGACTGAAGCTTTCTTT. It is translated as CASSVTGETEAFF.

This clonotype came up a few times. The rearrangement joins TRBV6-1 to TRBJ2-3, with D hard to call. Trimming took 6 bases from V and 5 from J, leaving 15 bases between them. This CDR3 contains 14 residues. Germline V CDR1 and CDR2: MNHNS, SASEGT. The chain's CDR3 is CASRTPQAGDTQYF. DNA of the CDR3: TGTGCCAGCAGGACCCCCCAGGCCGGAGATACGCAGTATTTT.

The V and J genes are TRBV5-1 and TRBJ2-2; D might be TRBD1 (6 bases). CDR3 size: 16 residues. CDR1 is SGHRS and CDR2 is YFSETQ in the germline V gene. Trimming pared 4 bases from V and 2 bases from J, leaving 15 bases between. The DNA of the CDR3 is TGCGCCAGCAGCACAATGGACAGCCTTAACACCGGGGAGCTGTTTTTT. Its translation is CASSTMDSLNTGELFF.

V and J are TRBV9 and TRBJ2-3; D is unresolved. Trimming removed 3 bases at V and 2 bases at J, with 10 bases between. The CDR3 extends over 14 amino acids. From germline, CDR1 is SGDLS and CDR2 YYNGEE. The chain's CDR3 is CASSADPSTDTQYF. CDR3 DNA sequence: TGTGCCAGCAGCGCGGACCCATCCACAGATACGCAGTATTTT.

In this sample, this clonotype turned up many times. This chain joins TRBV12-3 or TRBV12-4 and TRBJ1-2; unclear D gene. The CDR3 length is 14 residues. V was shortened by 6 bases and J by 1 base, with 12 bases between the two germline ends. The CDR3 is CASSLWRLNYGYTF. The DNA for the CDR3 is TGTGCCAGCAGCCTCTGGCGGCTTAACTATGGCTACACCTTC.

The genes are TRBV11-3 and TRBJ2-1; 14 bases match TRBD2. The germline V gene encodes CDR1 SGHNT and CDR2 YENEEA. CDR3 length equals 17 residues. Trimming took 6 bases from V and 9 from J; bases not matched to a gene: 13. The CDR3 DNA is TGTGCCAGCAGTTCAAGACTAGCGGGGGGGCCTTCGCGTGAGCAGTTCTTC. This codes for CASSSRLAGGPSREQFF.

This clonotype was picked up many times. The CDR3 loop is CAVHRGREFGYTF. DNA for the CDR3: TGTGCCGTACACAGGGGGCGGGAATTTGGCTACACCTTC. The V and J genes are TRBV28 and TRBJ1-2; TRBD1 aligns across 9 bases. Trimming cost V 11 bases and J 7 bases; bases outside gene matches: 11. This CDR3 is 13 amino acids long. CDR1 MDHEN and CDR2 SYDVKM come from the germline V gene.

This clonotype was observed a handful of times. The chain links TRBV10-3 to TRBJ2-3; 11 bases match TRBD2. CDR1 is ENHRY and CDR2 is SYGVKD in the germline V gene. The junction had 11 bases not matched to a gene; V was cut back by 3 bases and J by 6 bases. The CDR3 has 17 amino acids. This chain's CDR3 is CAISDPQLAGAGDTQYF. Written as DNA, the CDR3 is TGTGCCATCAGTGACCCCCAACTAGCGGGGGCCGGGGATACGCAGTATTTT.

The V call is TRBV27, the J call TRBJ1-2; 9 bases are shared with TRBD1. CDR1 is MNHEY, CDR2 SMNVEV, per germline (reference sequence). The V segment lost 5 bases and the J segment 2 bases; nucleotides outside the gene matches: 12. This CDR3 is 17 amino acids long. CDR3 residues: CASSPRPPGQGNYGYTF. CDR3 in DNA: TGTGCCAGCAGTCCGCGCCCCCCGGGACAGGGCAACTATGGCTACACCTTC.

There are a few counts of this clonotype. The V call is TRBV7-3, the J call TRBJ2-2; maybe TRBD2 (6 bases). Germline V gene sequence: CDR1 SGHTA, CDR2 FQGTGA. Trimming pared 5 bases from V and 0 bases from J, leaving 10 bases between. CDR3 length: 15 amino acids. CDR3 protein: CASSTDYANTGELFF. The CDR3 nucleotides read TGTGCCAGCAGCACGGACTATGCGAACACCGGGGAGCTGTTTTTT.

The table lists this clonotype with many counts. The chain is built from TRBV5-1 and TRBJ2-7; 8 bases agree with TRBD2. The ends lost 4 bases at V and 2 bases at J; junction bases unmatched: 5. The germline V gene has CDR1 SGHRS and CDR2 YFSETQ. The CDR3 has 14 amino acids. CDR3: CASSPTSVTYEQYF. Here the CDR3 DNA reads TGCGCCAGCAGCCCGACTAGCGTTACCTACGAGCAGTACTTC. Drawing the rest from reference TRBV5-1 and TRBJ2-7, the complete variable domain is KAGVTQTPRYLIKTRGQQVTLSCSPISGHRSVSWYQQTPGQGLQFLFEYFSETQRNKGNFPGRFSGRQFSNSRSEMNVSTLELGDSALYLCASSPTSVTYEQYFGPGTRLTVT.

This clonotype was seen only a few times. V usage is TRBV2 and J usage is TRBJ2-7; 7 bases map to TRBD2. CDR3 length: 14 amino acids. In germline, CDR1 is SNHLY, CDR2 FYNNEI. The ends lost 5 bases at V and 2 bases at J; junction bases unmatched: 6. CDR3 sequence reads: CASSSSGVTYEQYF. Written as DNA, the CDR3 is TGTGCCAGCAGTTCGAGCGGGGTAACCTACGAGCAGTACTTC.

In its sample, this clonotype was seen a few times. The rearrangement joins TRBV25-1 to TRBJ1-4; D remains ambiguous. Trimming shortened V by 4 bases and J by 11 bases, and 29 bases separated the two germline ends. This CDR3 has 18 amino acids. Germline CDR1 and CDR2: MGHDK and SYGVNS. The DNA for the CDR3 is TGTGCCAGCAGTGCGCTAGGGTCGACTCAGACCGTCGGAGGGAAACTGTTTTTT. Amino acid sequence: CASSALGSTQTVGGKLFF.

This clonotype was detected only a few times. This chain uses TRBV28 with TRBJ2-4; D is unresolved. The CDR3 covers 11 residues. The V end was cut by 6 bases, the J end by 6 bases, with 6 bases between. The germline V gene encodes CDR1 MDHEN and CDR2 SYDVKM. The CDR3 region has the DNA TGTGCCAGCAGCTCCATAAACATTCAGTACTTC. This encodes CASSSINIQYF.

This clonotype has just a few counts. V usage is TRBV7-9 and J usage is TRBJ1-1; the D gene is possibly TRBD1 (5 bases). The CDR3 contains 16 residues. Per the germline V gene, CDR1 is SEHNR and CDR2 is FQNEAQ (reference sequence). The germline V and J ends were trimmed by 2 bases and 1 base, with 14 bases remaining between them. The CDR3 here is CASSLRRGLENTEAFF. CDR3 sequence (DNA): TGTGCCAGCAGCTTACGGAGGGGTCTGGAGAACACTGAAGCTTTCTTT.

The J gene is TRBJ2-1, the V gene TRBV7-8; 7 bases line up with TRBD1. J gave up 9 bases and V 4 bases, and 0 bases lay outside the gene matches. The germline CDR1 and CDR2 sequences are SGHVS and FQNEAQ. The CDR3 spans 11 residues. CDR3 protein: CASSSGGEQFF. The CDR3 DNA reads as TGTGCCAGCAGCTCAGGGGGTGAGCAGTTCTTC.

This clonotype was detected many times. The chain's CDR3 is CSVVQGSQPQHF. The CDR3 DNA reads TGCAGCGTTGTACAGGGAAGTCAGCCCCAGCATTTT. V is TRBV29-1 and J is TRBJ1-5, with a tentative D call TRBD1 (6 bases). The CDR3 runs to 12 residues. Germline-derived CDR1 and CDR2 are SQVTM and ANQGSEA. V was cut by 4 bases and J by 6 bases, with 10 bases left in between.

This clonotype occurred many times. In DNA, the CDR3 is TGTGCCAGCAGCCAACGGACAGGGTTGAACACTGAAGCTTTCTTT. Protein product: CASSQRTGLNTEAFF. The chain couples TRBV11-2 to TRBJ1-1; TRBD1 aligns across 8 bases. Trimming cost V 5 bases and J 0 bases; bases outside gene matches: 5. The length of the CDR3 is 15 residues. Germline V CDR1 and CDR2: SGHAT, FQNNGV.

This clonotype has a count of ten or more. The CDR3 DNA reads TGTGCCAGCAGCGACACAGGGTTATCCTACAATGAGCAGTTCTTC. Encoded protein: CASSDTGLSYNEQFF. This sequence joins TRBV9 and TRBJ2-1; D possibly corresponds to TRBD1 (6 bases). V lost 3 bases and J 1 base, leaving 11 bases between the germline ends. The CDR3 is made up of 15 amino acids. Germline V lookup: CDR1 SGDLS, CDR2 YYNGEE.

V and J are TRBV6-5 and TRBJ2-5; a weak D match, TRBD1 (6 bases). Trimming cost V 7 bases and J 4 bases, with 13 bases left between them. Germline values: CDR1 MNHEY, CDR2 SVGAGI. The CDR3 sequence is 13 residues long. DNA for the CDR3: TGTGCCAGCAAAGTCCCAGGGGTAGAGACCCAGTACTTC. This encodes CASKVPGVETQYF.

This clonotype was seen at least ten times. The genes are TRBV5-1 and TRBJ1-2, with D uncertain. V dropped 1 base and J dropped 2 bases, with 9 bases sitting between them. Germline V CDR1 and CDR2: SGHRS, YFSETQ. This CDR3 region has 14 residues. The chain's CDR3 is CASSLSSDNYGYTF. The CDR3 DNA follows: TGCGCCAGCAGCTTGTCCAGCGACAACTATGGCTACACCTTC.

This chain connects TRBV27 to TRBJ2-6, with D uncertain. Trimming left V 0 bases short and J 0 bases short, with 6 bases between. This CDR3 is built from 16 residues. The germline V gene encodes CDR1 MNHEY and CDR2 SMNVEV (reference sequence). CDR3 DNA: TGTGCCAGCAGTTTATCGGCCAGCTCTGGGGCCAACGTCCTGACTTTC. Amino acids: CASSLSASSGANVLTF.

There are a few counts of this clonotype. CDR3 amino acids: CASSPEAEQFF. DNA for the CDR3: TGTGCCAGCAGCCCCGAAGCTGAGCAGTTCTTC. The V and J genes are TRBV7-9 and TRBJ2-1; D is unresolved. Germline CDR1 SEHNR, CDR2 FQNEAQ (reference sequence). V was trimmed by 5 bases and J by 9 bases, leaving 8 bases between them. This CDR3 has 11 amino acids.

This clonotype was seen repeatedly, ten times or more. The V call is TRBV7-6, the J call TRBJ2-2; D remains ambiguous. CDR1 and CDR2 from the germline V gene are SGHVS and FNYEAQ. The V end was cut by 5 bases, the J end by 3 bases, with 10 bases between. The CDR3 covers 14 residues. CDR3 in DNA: TGTGCCAGCAGCCTGTGGGTGGACACCGGGGAGCTGTTTTTT. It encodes CASSLWVDTGELFF.

The CDR3 bases are TGTGCCAGCACGGGACAAGATAATCAGCCCCAGCATTTT. Its protein is CASTGQDNQPQHF. The rearrangement uses TRBV12-3 or TRBV12-4 and TRBJ1-5; D possibly corresponds to TRBD1 (6 bases). This CDR3 is 13 amino acids long. V shed 7 bases and J shed 4 bases, with 11 bases lying between them.

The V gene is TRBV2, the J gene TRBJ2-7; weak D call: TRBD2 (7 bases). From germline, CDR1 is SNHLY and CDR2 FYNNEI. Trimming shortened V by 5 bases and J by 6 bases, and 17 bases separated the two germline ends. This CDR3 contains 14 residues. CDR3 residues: CASSLWGRGGEQYF. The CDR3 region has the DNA TGTGCCAGCAGTTTATGGGGGCGCGGGGGCGAGCAGTACTTC.

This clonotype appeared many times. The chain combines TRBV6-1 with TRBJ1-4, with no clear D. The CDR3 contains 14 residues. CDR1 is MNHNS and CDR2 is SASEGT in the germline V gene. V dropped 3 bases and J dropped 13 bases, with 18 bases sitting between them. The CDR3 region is CASSDAFSFPGLFF. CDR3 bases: TGTGCCAGCAGTGATGCGTTCAGCTTCCCGGGACTGTTTTTT.

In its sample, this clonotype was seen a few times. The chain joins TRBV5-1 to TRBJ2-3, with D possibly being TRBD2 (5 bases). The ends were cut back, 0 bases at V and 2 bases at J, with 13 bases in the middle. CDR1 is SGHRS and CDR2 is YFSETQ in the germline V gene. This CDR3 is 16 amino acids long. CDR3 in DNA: TGCGCCAGCAGCTTGGAAGTGGCGGGCCCCACAGATACGCAGTATTTT. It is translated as CASSLEVAGPTDTQYF.

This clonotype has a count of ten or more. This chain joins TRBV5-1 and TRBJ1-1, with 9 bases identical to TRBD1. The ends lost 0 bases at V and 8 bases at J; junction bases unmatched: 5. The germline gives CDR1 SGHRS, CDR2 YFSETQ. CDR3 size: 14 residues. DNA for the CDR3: TGCGCCAGCAGCTTGGAAACAGGGGGCATGGAAGCTTTCTTT. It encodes CASSLETGGMEAFF.

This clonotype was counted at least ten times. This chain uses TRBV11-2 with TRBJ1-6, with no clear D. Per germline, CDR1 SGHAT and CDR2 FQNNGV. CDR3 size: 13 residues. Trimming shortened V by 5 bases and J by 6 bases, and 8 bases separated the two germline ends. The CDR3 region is CASSPGPNSPLHF. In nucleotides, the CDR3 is TGTGCCAGCAGCCCGGGTCCTAATTCACCCCTCCACTTT.

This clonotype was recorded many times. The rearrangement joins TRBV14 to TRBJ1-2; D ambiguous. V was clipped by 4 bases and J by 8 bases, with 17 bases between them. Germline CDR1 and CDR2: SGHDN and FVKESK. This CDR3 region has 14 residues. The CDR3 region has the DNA TGTGCCAGCAGCCCCATTACGTCCACTCTCGGCTACACCTTC. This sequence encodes CASSPITSTLGYTF.